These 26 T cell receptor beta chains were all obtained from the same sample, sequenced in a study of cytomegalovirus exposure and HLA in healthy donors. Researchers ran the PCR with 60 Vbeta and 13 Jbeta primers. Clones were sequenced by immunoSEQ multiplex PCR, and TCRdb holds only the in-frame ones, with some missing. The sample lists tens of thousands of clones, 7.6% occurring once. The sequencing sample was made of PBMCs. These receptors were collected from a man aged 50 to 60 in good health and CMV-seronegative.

The CDR3 bases are TGCGCCAGCAGCTTGCCCTCGGACTCCGCCGGCGAGCAGTACTTC. This sequence encodes CASSLPSDSAGEQYF. The chain uses TRBV5-1 and TRBJ2-7; tentatively, D is TRBD2 (5 bases). The CDR3 has 15 residues. The V end lost 1 base, the J end lost 6 bases, and 17 bases lay between the germline ends. The V gene's germline CDR1 is SGHRS and CDR2 YFSETQ.

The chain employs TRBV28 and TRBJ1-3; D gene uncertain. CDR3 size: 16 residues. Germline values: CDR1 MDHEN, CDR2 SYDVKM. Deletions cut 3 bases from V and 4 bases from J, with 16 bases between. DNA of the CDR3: TGTGCCAGCAGTTTGGGTCGCGGGCTCCTCGGAAACACCATATATTTT. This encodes CASSLGRGLLGNTIYF.

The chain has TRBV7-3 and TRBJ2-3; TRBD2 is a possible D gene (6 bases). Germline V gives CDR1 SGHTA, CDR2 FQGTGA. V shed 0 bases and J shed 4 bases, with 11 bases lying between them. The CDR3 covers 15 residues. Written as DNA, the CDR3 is TGTGCCAGCAGCTTAACGGACGGGGGTGCAGATACGCAGTATTTT. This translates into CASSLTDGGADTQYF.

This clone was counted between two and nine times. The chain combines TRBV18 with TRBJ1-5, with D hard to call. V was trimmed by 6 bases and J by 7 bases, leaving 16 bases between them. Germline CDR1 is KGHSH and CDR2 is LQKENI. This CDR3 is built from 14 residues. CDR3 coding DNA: TGTGCCAGCTCCCTAGACTCGGTCGGACAGCCCCAGCATTTT. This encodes CASSLDSVGQPQHF.

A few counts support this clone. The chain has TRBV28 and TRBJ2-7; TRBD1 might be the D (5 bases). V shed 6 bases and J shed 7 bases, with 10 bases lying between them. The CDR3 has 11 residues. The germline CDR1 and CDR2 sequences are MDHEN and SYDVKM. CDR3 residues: CASSRQWEQYF. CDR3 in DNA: TGTGCCAGCAGCCGACAGTGGGAGCAGTACTTC.

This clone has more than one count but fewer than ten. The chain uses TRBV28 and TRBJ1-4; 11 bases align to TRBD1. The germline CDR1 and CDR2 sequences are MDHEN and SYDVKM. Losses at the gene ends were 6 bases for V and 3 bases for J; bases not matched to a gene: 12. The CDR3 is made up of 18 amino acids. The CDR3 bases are TGTGCCAGCAGCACCCCGGGACAGGGGGTAGTATCTAATGAAAAACTGTTTTTT. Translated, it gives CASSTPGQGVVSNEKLFF.

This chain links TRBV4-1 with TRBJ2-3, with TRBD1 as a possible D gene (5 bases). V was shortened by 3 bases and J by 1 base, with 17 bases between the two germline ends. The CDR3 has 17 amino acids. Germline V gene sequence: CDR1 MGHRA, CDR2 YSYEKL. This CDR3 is CASSQEQTALGTDTQYF. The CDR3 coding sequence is TGCGCCAGCAGCCAGGAACAGACAGCGCTAGGCACAGATACGCAGTATTTT.

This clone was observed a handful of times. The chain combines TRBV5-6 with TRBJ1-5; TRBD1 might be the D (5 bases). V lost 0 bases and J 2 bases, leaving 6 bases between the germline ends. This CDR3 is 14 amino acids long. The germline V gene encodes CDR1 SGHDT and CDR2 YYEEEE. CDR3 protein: CASSLATGNQPQHF. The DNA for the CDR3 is TGTGCCAGCAGCTTGGCGACAGGCAATCAGCCCCAGCATTTT. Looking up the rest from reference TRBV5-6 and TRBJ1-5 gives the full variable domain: DAGVTQSPTHLIKTRGQQVTLRCSPKSGHDTVSWYQQALGQGPQFIFQYYEEEERQRGNFPDRFSGHQFPNYSSELNVNALLLGDSALYLCASSLATGNQPQHFGDGTRLSIL.

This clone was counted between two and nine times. CDR3 sequence (DNA): TGTGCCAGCAGCCCCCGACTAGCGGGGAACACAGATACGCAGTATTTT. Its translation is CASSPRLAGNTDTQYF. The gene calls are TRBV5-4 and TRBJ2-3; TRBD2 matches at 11 bases. This CDR3 region has 16 residues. Germline CDR1 SGHNT, CDR2 YYREEE (reference sequence). Germline trimming cut 4 bases from V and 2 bases from J; bases unmatched to any gene: 6.

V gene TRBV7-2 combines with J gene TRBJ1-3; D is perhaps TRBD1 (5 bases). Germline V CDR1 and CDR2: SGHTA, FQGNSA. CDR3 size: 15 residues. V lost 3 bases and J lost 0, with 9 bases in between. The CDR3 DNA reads TGTGCCAGCAGCTTCGGGGGAGCCTCTGGAAACACCATATATTTT. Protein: CASSFGGASGNTIYF.

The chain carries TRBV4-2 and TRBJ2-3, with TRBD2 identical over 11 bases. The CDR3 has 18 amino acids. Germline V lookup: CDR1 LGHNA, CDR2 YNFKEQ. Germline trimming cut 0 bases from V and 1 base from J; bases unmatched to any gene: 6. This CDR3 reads CASSQDLTSGIGTDTQYF. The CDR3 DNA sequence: TGTGCCAGCAGCCAAGACCTGACTAGCGGGATTGGCACAGATACGCAGTATTTT.

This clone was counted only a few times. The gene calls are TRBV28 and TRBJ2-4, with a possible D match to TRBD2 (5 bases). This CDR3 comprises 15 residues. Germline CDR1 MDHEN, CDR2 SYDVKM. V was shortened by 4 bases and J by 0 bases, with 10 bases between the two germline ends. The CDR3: CASSWSGVAKNIQYF. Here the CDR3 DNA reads TGTGCCAGCAGTTGGTCCGGGGTAGCCAAAAACATTCAGTACTTC.

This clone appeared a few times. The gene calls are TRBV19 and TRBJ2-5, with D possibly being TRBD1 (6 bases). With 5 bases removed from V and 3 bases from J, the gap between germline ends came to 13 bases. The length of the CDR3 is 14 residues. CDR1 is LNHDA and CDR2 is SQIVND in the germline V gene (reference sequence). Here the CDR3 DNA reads TGTGCCAGTAGTGACGGGACACAAAAAGAGACCCAGTACTTC. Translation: CASSDGTQKETQYF.

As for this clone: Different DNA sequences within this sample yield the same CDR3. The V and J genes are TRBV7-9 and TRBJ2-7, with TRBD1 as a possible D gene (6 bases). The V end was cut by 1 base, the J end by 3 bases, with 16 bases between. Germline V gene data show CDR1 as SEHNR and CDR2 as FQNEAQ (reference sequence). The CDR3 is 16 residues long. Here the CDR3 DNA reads TGTGCCAGCAGCTTAGGCCCACAGGGTTCAAGCTACGAGCAGTACTTC. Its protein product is CASSLGPQGSSYEQYF.

CDR3: CASRDTVDTEAFF. In DNA form, the CDR3 reads TGTGCCAGTAGGGACACAGTGGACACTGAAGCTTTCTTT. The chain recombines TRBV6-5 with TRBJ1-1; tentative D call: TRBD1 (6 bases). Germline CDR1 and CDR2: MNHEY and SVGAGI. This CDR3 has 13 amino acids. V gave up 9 bases and J gave up 3 bases, with 14 bases separating them.

CDR3: CASRDPRQGNYGYTF. The CDR3 nucleotides read TGTGCCAGTAGAGACCCTCGACAGGGCAACTATGGCTACACCTTC. V gene TRBV19 combines with J gene TRBJ1-2; TRBD1 matches at 7 bases. Germline V CDR1 and CDR2: LNHDA, SQIVND (reference sequence). This CDR3 region has 15 residues. V lost 6 bases and J lost 2; bases outside the gene matches: 9.

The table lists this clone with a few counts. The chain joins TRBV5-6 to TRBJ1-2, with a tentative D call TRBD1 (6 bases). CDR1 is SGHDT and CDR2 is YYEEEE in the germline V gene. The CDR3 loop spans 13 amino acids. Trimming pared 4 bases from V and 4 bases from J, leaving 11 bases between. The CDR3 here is CASSQTGTYGYTF. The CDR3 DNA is TGTGCCAGCAGCCAAACAGGGACCTATGGCTACACCTTC.

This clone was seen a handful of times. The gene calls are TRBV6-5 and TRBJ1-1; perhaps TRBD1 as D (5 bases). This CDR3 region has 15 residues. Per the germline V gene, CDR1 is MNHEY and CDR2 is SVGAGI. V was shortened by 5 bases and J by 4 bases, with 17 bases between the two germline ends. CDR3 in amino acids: CASSQPGLPSTEAFF. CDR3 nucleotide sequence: TGTGCCAGCAGTCAGCCGGGACTCCCGTCCACTGAAGCTTTCTTT.

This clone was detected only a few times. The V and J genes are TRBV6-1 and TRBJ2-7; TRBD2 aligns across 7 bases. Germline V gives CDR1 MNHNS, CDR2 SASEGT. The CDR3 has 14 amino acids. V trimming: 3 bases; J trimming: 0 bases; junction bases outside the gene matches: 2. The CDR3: CASSDGGSSYEQYF. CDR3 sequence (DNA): TGTGCCAGCAGTGACGGCGGGAGCTCCTACGAGCAGTACTTC.

CDR3 amino acids: CATSRDGRGGRQTQYF. CDR3 coding DNA: TGTGCCACCAGCAGAGATGGGCGGGGAGGAAGACAGACCCAGTACTTC. This chain uses TRBV15 with TRBJ2-5; a weak D match, TRBD2 (6 bases). CDR1 and CDR2 from the germline V gene are LNHNV and YYDKDF (reference sequence). The ends were cut back, 0 bases at V and 6 bases at J, with 17 bases in the middle. This CDR3 region has 16 residues. The whole variable domain, remainder taken from reference TRBV15 and TRBJ2-5, is DAMVIQNPRYQVTQFGKPVTLSCSQTLNHNVMYWYQQKSSQAPKLLFHYYDKDFNNEADTPDNFQSRRPNTSFCFLDIRSPGLGDTAMYLCATSRDGRGGRQTQYFGPGTRLLVL.

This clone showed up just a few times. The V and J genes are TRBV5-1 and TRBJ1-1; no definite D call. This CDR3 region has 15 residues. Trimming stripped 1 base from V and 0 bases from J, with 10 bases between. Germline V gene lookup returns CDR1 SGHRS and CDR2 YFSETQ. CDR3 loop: CASSLTVFMNTEAFF. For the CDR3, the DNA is TGCGCCAGCAGCTTGACAGTCTTCATGAACACTGAAGCTTTCTTT.

The CDR3 loop is CASSFRLAGDHNEQFF. CDR3 coding DNA: TGTGCCAGCAGTTTTAGGCTAGCGGGGGATCACAATGAGCAGTTCTTC. This rearrangement joins TRBV28 to TRBJ2-1; the match to TRBD2 covers 10 bases. V trimming: 3 bases; J trimming: 5 bases; junction bases outside the gene matches: 7. Germline V gives CDR1 MDHEN, CDR2 SYDVKM. This CDR3 has 16 amino acids.

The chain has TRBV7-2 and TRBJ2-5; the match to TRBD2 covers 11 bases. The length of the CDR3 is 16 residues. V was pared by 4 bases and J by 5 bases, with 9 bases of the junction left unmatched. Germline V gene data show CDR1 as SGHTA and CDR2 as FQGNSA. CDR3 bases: TGTGCCAGCAGCTCGGGATTAGCGGGGGGGCGGGAGACCCAGTACTTC. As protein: CASSSGLAGGRETQYF.

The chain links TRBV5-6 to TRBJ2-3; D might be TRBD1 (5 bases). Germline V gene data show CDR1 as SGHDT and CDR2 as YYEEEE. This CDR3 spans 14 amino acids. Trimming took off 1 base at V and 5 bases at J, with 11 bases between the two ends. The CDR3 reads CASSLYQGGDTQYF. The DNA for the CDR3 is TGTGCCAGCAGCTTGTATCAGGGTGGAGATACGCAGTATTTT.

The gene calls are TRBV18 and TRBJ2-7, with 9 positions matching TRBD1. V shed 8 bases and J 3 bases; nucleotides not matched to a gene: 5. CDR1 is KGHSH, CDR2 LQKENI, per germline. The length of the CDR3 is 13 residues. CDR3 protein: CASVGQGDYEQYF. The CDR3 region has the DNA TGTGCCAGCGTGGGACAGGGAGACTACGAGCAGTACTTC.

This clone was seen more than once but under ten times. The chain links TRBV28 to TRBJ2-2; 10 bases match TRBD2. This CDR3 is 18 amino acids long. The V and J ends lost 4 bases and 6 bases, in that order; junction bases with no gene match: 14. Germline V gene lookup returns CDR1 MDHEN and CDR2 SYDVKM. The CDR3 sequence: CASSYPTRWLAGAGELFF. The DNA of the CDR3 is TGTGCCAGCAGTTATCCAACGAGATGGCTAGCGGGGGCCGGGGAGCTGTTTTTT.